Each of the 27 T cell receptor beta chains below was sequenced from the same sample in a study of CD8+ T cells in alopecia areata. Once RNA had been extracted, it was reverse transcribed into cDNA to act as the sequencing template. Using immunoSEQ multiplex PCR, the repertoire was profiled, and TCRdb retains in-frame clones only, with some absent. The sample gives about 150,000 clones, roughly 50% of which show up once; approximately 6.6% is in the top ten. Sequenced: CD4+ T cells sorted from blood. The receptors derive from a human donor with alopecia areata.

In its sample, this clone was seen once. The V and J genes are TRBV4-1 and TRBJ2-7, with 7 bases identical to TRBD1. This CDR3 region has 14 residues. From germline, CDR1 is MGHRA and CDR2 YSYEKL. V gave up 1 base and J gave up 4 bases; unmatched junction bases: 4. CDR3 DNA: TGCGCCAGCAGCCAAGCCGCGACAGGGTACGAGCAGTACTTC. It yields the protein CASSQAATGYEQYF.

V gene TRBV7-9 combines with J gene TRBJ1-1; no reliable D call. With 5 bases removed from V and 5 bases from J, the gap between germline ends came to 6 bases. The V gene's germline CDR1 is SEHNR and CDR2 FQNEAQ (reference sequence). The CDR3 is 11 residues long. As DNA, the CDR3 is TGTGCCAGCAGCGCGATAACTGAAGCTTTCTTT. Protein: CASSAITEAFF. Full variable domain (rest looked up from reference TRBV7-9 and TRBJ1-1): DTGVSQNPRHKITKRGQNVTFRCDPISEHNRLYWYRQTLGQGPEFLTYFQNEAQLEKSRLLSDRFSAERPKGSFSTLEIQRTEQGDSAMYLCASSAITEAFFGQGTRLTVV.

The J gene is TRBJ1-2, the V gene TRBV7-9; D remains ambiguous. This CDR3 has 13 residues. The V gene's germline CDR1 is SEHNR and CDR2 FQNEAQ (reference sequence). V gave up 1 base and J gave up 4 bases, with 7 bases separating them. DNA for the CDR3: TGTGCCAGCAGCTTAGATTCCCCCTATGGCTACACCTTC. This translates into CASSLDSPYGYTF.

This clone appeared a few times. The chain is built from TRBV18 and TRBJ2-5, with D tentatively TRBD2 (6 bases). This CDR3 is built from 14 residues. V was clipped by 2 bases and J by 3 bases, with 10 bases between them. Germline V CDR1 and CDR2: KGHSH, LQKENI. CDR3 protein: CASSPTSGEETQYF. The DNA of the CDR3 is TGTGCCAGCTCACCAACCTCGGGAGAAGAGACCCAGTACTTC. Combining the CDR3 with reference TRBV18 and TRBJ2-5 gives the whole variable domain NAGVMQNPRHLVRRRGQEARLRCSPMKGHSHVYWYRQLPEEGLKFMVYLQKENIIDESGMPKERFSAEFPKEGPSILRIQQVVRGDSAAYFCASSPTSGEETQYFGPGTRLLVL.

J is TRBJ2-3 and V is TRBV29-1; no definite D call. The CDR3 consists of 12 residues. The germline gives CDR1 SQVTM, CDR2 ANQGSEA. Trimming pared 1 base from V and 4 bases from J, leaving 6 bases between. CDR3 protein: CSVEVRADTQYF. The CDR3 nucleotides are TGCAGCGTTGAAGTCCGGGCAGATACGCAGTATTTT.

A note on this clone: This sample also contains other DNA sequences that code for the same CDR3. V gene TRBV29-1 combines with J gene TRBJ2-5; 7 bases match TRBD2. CDR3 length: 15 residues. CDR1 is SQVTM, CDR2 ANQGSEA, per germline. V lost 6 bases and J lost 5; bases outside the gene matches: 15. DNA for the CDR3: TGCAGCGTGGCCCAGGGCGGGACCGGGGGGGAGACCCAGTACTTC. This gives the protein CSVAQGGTGGETQYF.

The genes are TRBV29-1 and TRBJ2-7; 8 nucleotides align to TRBD1. The CDR3 has 10 amino acids. Germline V gene data show CDR1 as SQVTM and CDR2 as ANQGSEA. V lost 7 bases to trimming and J lost 9 bases; unmatched junction nucleotides: 5. CDR3 in amino acids: CSASGGRQYF. The CDR3 bases are TGCAGCGCCTCAGGGGGCCGGCAGTACTTC.

The gene calls are TRBV27 and TRBJ2-1; D could derive from TRBD1 or TRBD2 (5 bases each). The ends were cut back, 6 bases at V and 10 bases at J, with 19 bases in the middle. The germline gives CDR1 MNHEY, CDR2 SMNVEV (reference sequence). The CDR3 length is 14 residues. CDR3 residues: CASSLLGTLDEQFF. CDR3 sequence (DNA): TGTGCCAGCAGCCTACTTGGGACCTTAGACGAGCAGTTCTTC.

This clone was picked up a small number of times. V usage is TRBV29-1 and J usage is TRBJ2-1; a possible D gene is TRBD1 (6 bases). V lost 6 bases to trimming and J lost 7 bases, with 16 bases between them. This CDR3 contains 13 residues. CDR1 and CDR2 from the germline V gene are SQVTM and ANQGSEA. Written as DNA, the CDR3 is TGCAGCGTCTTCAGACAGGTGGGGAATGAGCAGTTCTTC. Its protein product is CSVFRQVGNEQFF.

The gene calls are TRBV5-1 and TRBJ2-6; 14 bases map to TRBD2. The CDR3 loop spans 18 amino acids. Germline-derived CDR1 and CDR2 are SGHRS and YFSETQ. J lost 1 base, V lost 3 bases, and 3 bases had no gene match. The CDR3 coding sequence is TGCGCCAGCAGCTCGGGGACTAGCGGGAGTTCTGGGGCCAACGTCCTGACTTTC. This sequence encodes CASSSGTSGSSGANVLTF. The variable domain in full, completed from reference TRBV5-1 and TRBJ2-6, reads KAGVTQTPRYLIKTRGQQVTLSCSPISGHRSVSWYQQTPGQGLQFLFEYFSETQRNKGNFPGRFSGRQFSNSRSEMNVSTLELGDSALYLCASSSGTSGSSGANVLTFGAGSRLTVL.

This sequence joins TRBV18 and TRBJ2-3; 7 nucleotides align to TRBD2. Germline V gives CDR1 KGHSH, CDR2 LQKENI. J was trimmed by 2 bases and V by 3 bases; bases with no gene match: 5. The CDR3 totals 15 residues. The CDR3 here is CASSPSGLLTDTQYF. The CDR3 DNA reads TGTGCCAGCTCACCCTCGGGACTACTCACAGATACGCAGTATTTT.

The V gene is TRBV28, the J gene TRBJ2-7; D remains unclear. Deletions cut 3 bases from V and 6 bases from J, with 9 bases between. The CDR3 consists of 12 residues. Germline V lookup: CDR1 MDHEN, CDR2 SYDVKM. CDR3 in amino acids: CASSLPKGEQYF. The CDR3 DNA reads TGTGCCAGCAGTTTGCCCAAGGGCGAGCAGTACTTC.

In its sample, this clone was seen a few times. The V and J genes are TRBV28 and TRBJ2-2, with TRBD2 as a possible D gene (5 bases). Between the trimmed V and J ends, which lost 6 bases and 7 bases, there was a span of 15 bases. Germline V gene lookup returns CDR1 MDHEN and CDR2 SYDVKM. The CDR3 has 14 amino acids. The CDR3 region has the DNA TGTGCCAGCAGAACGGGAAATGCGGGCGGGGAGCTGTTTTTT. This sequence encodes CASRTGNAGGELFF.

This clone showed up just once. The V and J genes are TRBV5-1 and TRBJ2-4, with 12 bases matching TRBD2. The V and J ends lost 4 bases and 7 bases, in that order; junction bases with no gene match: 9. CDR1 is SGHRS and CDR2 is YFSETQ in the germline V gene. This CDR3 is 16 amino acids long. The CDR3 spells CASSEGGLAGGNIQYF. The CDR3, as DNA: TGCGCCAGCAGCGAAGGGGGACTAGCGGGTGGCAACATTCAGTACTTC. Based on the CDR3 plus reference TRBV5-1 and TRBJ2-4, the full variable domain is KAGVTQTPRYLIKTRGQQVTLSCSPISGHRSVSWYQQTPGQGLQFLFEYFSETQRNKGNFPGRFSGRQFSNSRSEMNVSTLELGDSALYLCASSEGGLAGGNIQYFGAGTRLSVL.

This chain uses TRBV9 with TRBJ2-7; D is undetermined. The length of the CDR3 is 13 residues. Germline V lookup: CDR1 SGDLS, CDR2 YYNGEE. With 3 bases removed from V and 2 bases from J, the gap between germline ends came to 9 bases. CDR3 residues: CASSGTATYEQYF. CDR3 bases: TGTGCCAGCAGCGGGACGGCGACCTACGAGCAGTACTTC.

J is TRBJ2-1 and V is TRBV13; 7 bases are shared with TRBD2. This CDR3 spans 17 amino acids. The V gene end was trimmed by 3 bases and the J gene end by 8 bases; junction bases not matched to a gene: 16. Germline-derived CDR1 and CDR2 are PRHDT and FYEKMQ (reference sequence). The CDR3 reads CASSFRLADSAGYEQFF. CDR3 DNA: TGTGCCAGCAGCTTTAGGCTAGCGGACTCGGCGGGCTATGAGCAGTTCTTC.

This clone was seen a handful of times. Other nucleotide sequences in the sample specify the same CDR3. The J gene is TRBJ2-1, the V gene TRBV2, with D tentatively TRBD2 (6 bases). Germline V lookup: CDR1 SNHLY, CDR2 FYNNEI. There are 11 residues in the CDR3. Trimming took off 6 bases at V and 10 bases at J, with 10 bases between the two ends. The CDR3 DNA sequence: TGTGCCAGCAGATTAGCGGACGAGCAGTTCTTC. This encodes CASRLADEQFF.

This chain joins TRBV27 and TRBJ2-3; 9 bases line up with TRBD2. The germline gives CDR1 MNHEY, CDR2 SMNVEV (reference sequence). V shed 5 bases and J 2 bases; nucleotides not matched to a gene: 8. The CDR3 runs to 16 residues. The CDR3 DNA follows: TGTGCCAGCAGTGCCCCTGGACTAGCGAACACAGATACGCAGTATTTT. The encoded protein is CASSAPGLANTDTQYF.

The rearrangement joins TRBV4-1 to TRBJ1-1; no definite D call. Germline CDR1 MGHRA, CDR2 YSYEKL. The CDR3 contains 13 residues. V was pared by 0 bases and J by 5 bases, with 7 bases between. CDR3 region: CASSQEYGTEAFF. In DNA, the CDR3 is TGCGCCAGCAGCCAAGAATACGGAACTGAAGCTTTCTTT.

CDR3 nucleotide sequence: TGTGCCAGTAGTATTGAGGGGCTTTCCCGAAACATTCAGTACTTC. This codes for CASSIEGLSRNIQYF. The V gene is TRBV19, the J gene TRBJ2-4, with D possibly being TRBD1 or TRBD2 (5 bases each). The germline V gene encodes CDR1 LNHDA and CDR2 SQIVND (reference sequence). The CDR3 extends over 15 amino acids. V was cut by 3 bases and J by 6 bases, with 15 bases left in between.

In this sample, this clone turned up a few times. The CDR3 protein is CASSVGRPGNAYGYTF. For the CDR3, the DNA is TGTGCCAGCAGCGTAGGAAGACCAGGGAATGCCTATGGCTACACCTTC. The chain joins TRBV9 to TRBJ1-2, with D perhaps TRBD1 (5 bases). The CDR3 loop spans 16 amino acids. Looked up from germline, CDR1 is SGDLS and CDR2 is YYNGEE. V lost 0 bases and J lost 4, with 16 bases in between.

The chain employs TRBV29-1 and TRBJ1-1; 8 bases are shared with TRBD1. V gave up 8 bases and J gave up 4 bases; unmatched junction bases: 6. Per germline, CDR1 SQVTM and CDR2 ANQGSEA. The CDR3 extends over 12 amino acids. The CDR3 reads CSTRTGFTEAFF. CDR3 DNA sequence: TGCAGCACCCGGACAGGGTTCACTGAAGCTTTCTTT.

In its sample, this clone was seen a few times. V gene TRBV5-1 combines with J gene TRBJ2-1; D is undetermined. Germline CDR1 is SGHRS and CDR2 is YFSETQ. Trimming stripped 0 bases from V and 9 bases from J, with 7 bases between. The CDR3 is made up of 12 amino acids. Here the CDR3 DNA reads TGCGCCAGCAGCTTGGAGTACGGTGAGCAGTTCTTC. This codes for CASSLEYGEQFF.

J is TRBJ2-1 and V is TRBV19, with TRBD2 matching over 11 bases. V shed 6 bases and J 12 bases; nucleotides not matched to a gene: 13. The CDR3 is made up of 15 amino acids. From germline, CDR1 is LNHDA and CDR2 SQIVND (reference sequence). The CDR3 coding sequence is TGTGCCAGTAGCAGGGGGCGGGCCACTAGCGGGAGGCAGTTCTTC. It specifies CASSRGRATSGRQFF.

In this sample, this clone turned up a few times. The chain couples TRBV27 to TRBJ2-5; no clear D gene. The germline V gene encodes CDR1 MNHEY and CDR2 SMNVEV (reference sequence). This CDR3 has 13 residues. V lost 4 bases to trimming and J lost 7 bases, with 13 bases between them. CDR3: CASSSGFWGTQYF. CDR3 nucleotides: TGTGCCAGCAGTTCCGGGTTCTGGGGGACCCAGTACTTC.

This clone has only a few counts. The chain links TRBV7-9 to TRBJ1-2; D remains ambiguous. Between the trimmed V and J ends, which lost 7 bases and 1 base, there was a span of 22 bases. This CDR3 is 17 amino acids long. The germline V gene has CDR1 SEHNR and CDR2 FQNEAQ (reference sequence). The CDR3 reads CASIKYPSHSGNYGYTF. CDR3 DNA: TGTGCCAGCATCAAGTACCCCTCGCACTCCGGTAACTATGGCTACACCTTC.

The chain is built from TRBV30 and TRBJ2-3, with D unclear. The germline gives CDR1 GTSNPN, CDR2 SVGIG (reference sequence). V shed 2 bases and J shed 0 bases, with 6 bases lying between them. The CDR3 is 13 amino acids. The CDR3 loop reads CAWSNMSTDTQYF. The CDR3 region has the DNA TGTGCCTGGAGTAACATGAGCACAGATACGCAGTATTTT.